These 5 T cell receptor beta chains share one sample of origin, sequenced in a study of metastatic and nonmetastatic thyroid tumors. Every patient underwent thyroid surgery untreated. TCRdb reanalyzed the PCR reads with MiXCR. In the table there are 70,000 or so clones, 12% to 15% of which are singletons. Sample: blood. All receptors derive from a male donor with papillary thyroid cancer or a benign thyroid nodule (not recorded which). Some clones in this sample may be carry-over from other donors' samples.

Only a few counts were recorded for this clone. The chain combines TRBV28 with TRBJ2-7, with 9 nucleotides matching TRBD1. Germline V gives CDR1 MDHEN, CDR2 SYDVKM. The CDR3 has 14 amino acids. V was pared by 7 bases and J by 3 bases, with 7 bases of the junction left unmatched. The CDR3 DNA sequence: TGTGCCAGCATTTTCTTGACAGGGGGCTACGAGCAGTACTTC. Its translation: CASIFLTGGYEQYF.

This clone was observed many times. The chain uses TRBV2 and TRBJ2-5; a weak D match, TRBD2 (6 bases). CDR1 and CDR2 from the germline V gene are SNHLY and FYNNEI. The germline V and J ends were trimmed by 5 bases and 0 bases, with 13 bases remaining between them. CDR3 length: 15 amino acids. The CDR3 DNA reads as TGTGCCAGCAGTATCGCCCCGGGGGACCAAGAGACCCAGTACTTC. As protein: CASSIAPGDQETQYF. Using reference TRBV2 and TRBJ2-5 for the parts outside the CDR3, the full variable domain is EPEVTQTPSHQVTQMGQEVILRCVPISNHLYFYWYRQILGQKVEFLVSFYNNEISEKSEIFDDQFSVERPDGSNFTLKIRSTKLEDSAMYFCASSIAPGDQETQYFGPGTRLLVL.

There are many counts of this clone. V and J are TRBV19 and TRBJ2-7; the match to TRBD2 covers 7 bases. Germline trimming cut 1 base from V and 4 bases from J; bases unmatched to any gene: 4. Germline V gene sequence: CDR1 LNHDA, CDR2 SQIVND (reference sequence). The CDR3 is 14 amino acids. The CDR3 region is CASSIGAGLYEQYF. CDR3 sequence (DNA): TGTGCCAGTAGTATAGGAGCGGGATTATACGAGCAGTACTTC.

There are many counts of this clone. The chain carries TRBV20-1 and TRBJ2-7; 9 bases line up with TRBD1. J was trimmed by 2 bases and V by 6 bases; bases with no gene match: 8. The CDR3 sequence is 14 residues long. The V gene's germline CDR1 is DFQATT and CDR2 SNEGSKA (reference sequence). CDR3 nucleotides: TGCAGTGCAAAGGTGGGACAGGGAGCCTACGAGCAGTACTTC. Translation gives CSAKVGQGAYEQYF.

The V gene is TRBV10-1, the J gene TRBJ2-7, with D tentatively TRBD2 (5 bases). The CDR3 loop spans 12 amino acids. CDR1 is WNHNN, CDR2 SYGVQD, per germline (reference sequence). The CDR3 here is CPISGSSYEQYV. The CDR3 coding sequence is TGCCCCATATCGGGGAGCTCCTACGAGCAGTACGTC.